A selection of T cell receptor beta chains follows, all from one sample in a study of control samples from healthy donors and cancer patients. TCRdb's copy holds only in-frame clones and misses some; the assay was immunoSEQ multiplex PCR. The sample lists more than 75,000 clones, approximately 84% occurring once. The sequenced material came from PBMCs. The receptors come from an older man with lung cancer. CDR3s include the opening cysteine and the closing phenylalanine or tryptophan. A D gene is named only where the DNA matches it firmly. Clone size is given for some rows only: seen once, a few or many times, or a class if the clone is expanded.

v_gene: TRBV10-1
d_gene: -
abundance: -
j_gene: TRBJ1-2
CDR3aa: CASSESGSGYTF
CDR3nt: TGCGCCAGCAGTGAGTCGGGGAGCGGCTACACCTTC

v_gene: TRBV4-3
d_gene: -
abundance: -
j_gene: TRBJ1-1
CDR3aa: CASSHGGGRRAEAFF
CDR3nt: TGCGCCAGCAGCCACGGTGGGGGGCGAAGAGCTGAAGCTTTCTTT

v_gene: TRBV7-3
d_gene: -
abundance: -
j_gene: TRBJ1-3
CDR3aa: CASSFGGAGNTIYF
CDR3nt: TGTGCCAGCAGCTTTGGGGGAGCGGGAAACACCATATATTTT

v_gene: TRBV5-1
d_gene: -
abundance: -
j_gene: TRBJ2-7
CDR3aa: CASSLVVGPYEQYF
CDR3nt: TGCGCCAGCAGCTTGGTTGTAGGTCCCTACGAGCAGTACTTC

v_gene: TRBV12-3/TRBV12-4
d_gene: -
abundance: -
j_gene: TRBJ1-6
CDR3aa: CASSPRANSPLHF
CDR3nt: TGTGCCAGCAGCCCGAGGGCTAATTCACCCCTCCACTTT

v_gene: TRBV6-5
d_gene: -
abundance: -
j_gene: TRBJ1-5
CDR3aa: CASSGQIHSNQPQHF
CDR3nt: TGTGCCAGCTCCGGACAGATACATAGCAATCAGCCCCAGCATTTT

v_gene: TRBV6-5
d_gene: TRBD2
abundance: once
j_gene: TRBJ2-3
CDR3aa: CASRRDYSTDTQYF
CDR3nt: TGTGCCAGCAGACGGGACTACAGCACAGATACGCAGTATTTT

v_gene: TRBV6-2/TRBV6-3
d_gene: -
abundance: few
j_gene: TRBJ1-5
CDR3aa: CASSSGNQPQHF
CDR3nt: TGTGCCAGCAGTTCGGGCAATCAGCCCCAGCATTTT

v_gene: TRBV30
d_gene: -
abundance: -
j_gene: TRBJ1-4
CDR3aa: CAWSTGRHNEKLFF
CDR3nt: TGTGCCTGGAGCACGGGACGGCATAATGAAAAACTGTTTTTT

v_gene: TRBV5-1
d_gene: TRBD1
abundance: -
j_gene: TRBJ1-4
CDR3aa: CASSRDSSDEKLFF
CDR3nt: TGCGCCAGCAGCCGGGACAGTTCAGATGAAAAACTGTTTTTT

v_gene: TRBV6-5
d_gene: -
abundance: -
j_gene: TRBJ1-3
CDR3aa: CASTQGGGNTIYF
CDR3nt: TGTGCCAGCACCCAGGGAGGGGGAAACACCATATATTTT

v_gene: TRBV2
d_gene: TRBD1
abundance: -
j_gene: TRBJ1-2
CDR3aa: CASSEARQGGGYTF
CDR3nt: TGTGCCAGCAGTGAAGCGCGACAGGGCGGCGGCTACACCTTC

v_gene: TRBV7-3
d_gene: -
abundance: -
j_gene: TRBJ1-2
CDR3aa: CASSSDTYGYTF
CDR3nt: TGTGCCAGCAGCTCTGACACCTATGGCTACACCTTC

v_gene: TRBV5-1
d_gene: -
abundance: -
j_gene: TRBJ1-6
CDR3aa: CASSLSQVQNSPLHF
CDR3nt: TGCGCCAGCAGCTTGTCACAGGTCCAAAATTCACCCCTCCACTTT

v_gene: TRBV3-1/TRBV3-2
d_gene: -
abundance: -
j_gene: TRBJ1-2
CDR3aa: CASSQEVFNGYTF
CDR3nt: TGTGCCAGCAGCCAAGAGGTTTTCAATGGCTACACCTTC

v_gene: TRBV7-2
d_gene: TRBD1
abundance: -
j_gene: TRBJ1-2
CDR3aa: CASSLSSGTVYGYTF
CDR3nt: TGTGCCAGCAGTCTTTCTTCCGGGACAGTCTATGGCTACACCTTC

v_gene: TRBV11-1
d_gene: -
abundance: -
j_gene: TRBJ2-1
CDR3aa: CASSPGNQGEQFF
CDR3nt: TGTGCCAGCAGCCCCGGGAACCAAGGTGAGCAGTTCTTC

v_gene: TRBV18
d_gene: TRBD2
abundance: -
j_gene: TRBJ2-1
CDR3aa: CASSQTSGVYNEQFF
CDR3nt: TGTGCCAGCTCACAGACTAGCGGGGTGTACAATGAGCAGTTCTTC

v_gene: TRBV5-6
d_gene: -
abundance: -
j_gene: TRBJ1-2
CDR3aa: CASSLGRRDGYTF
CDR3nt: TGTGCCAGCAGCTTGGGTAGAAGGGATGGCTACACCTTC

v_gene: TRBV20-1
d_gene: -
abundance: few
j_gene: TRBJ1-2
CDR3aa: CSAQGGGYTF
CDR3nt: TGCAGTGCTCAGGGCGGGGGCTACACCTTC

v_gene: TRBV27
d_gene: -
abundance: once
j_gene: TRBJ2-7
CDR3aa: CASRRAGAYEQYF
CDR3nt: TGTGCCAGCAGGCGGGCAGGGGCCTACGAGCAGTACTTC

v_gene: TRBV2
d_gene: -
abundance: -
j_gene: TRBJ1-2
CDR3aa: CASRENYGYTF
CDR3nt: TGTGCCAGCAGGGAGAACTATGGCTACACCTTC

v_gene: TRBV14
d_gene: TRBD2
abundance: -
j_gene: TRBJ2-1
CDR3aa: CASSPGTSGGSIEQFF
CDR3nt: TGTGCCAGCAGCCCGGGGACTAGCGGGGGGTCTATTGAGCAGTTCTTC

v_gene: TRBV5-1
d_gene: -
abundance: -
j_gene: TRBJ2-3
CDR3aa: CASSPSILITDTQYF
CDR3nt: TGCGCCAGCAGCCCCTCTATACTCATCACAGATACGCAGTATTTT

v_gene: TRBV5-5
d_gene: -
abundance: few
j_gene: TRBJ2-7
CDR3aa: CASRTLGGSYEQYF
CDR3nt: TGTGCCAGCAGAACCCTGGGGGGCTCCTACGAGCAGTACTTC

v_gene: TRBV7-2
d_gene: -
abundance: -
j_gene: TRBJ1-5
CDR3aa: CASSSRGGQPQHF
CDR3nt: TGTGCCAGCAGCTCGCGGGGGGGCCAGCCCCAGCATTTT

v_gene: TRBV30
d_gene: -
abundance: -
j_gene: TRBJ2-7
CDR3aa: CAWSIGNYEQYF
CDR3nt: TGTGCCTGGAGCATAGGTAACTACGAGCAGTACTTC

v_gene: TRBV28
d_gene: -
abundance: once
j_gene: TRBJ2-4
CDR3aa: CASLVKAKNIQYF
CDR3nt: TGTGCCAGCCTTGTAAAGGCCAAAAACATTCAGTACTTC

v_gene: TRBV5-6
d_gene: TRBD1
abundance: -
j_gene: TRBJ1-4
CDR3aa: CASSVQGAGGKLFF
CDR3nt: TGTGCCAGCAGCGTACAGGGGGCGGGTGGAAAACTGTTTTTT

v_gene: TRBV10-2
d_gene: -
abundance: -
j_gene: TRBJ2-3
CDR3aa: CASSGWGPRTDTQYF
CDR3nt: TGCGCCAGCAGTGGGTGGGGTCCTCGAACAGATACGCAGTATTTT

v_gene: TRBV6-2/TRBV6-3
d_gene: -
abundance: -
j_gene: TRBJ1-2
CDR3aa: CASGPRVPSERNYGYTF
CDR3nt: TGTGCCAGCGGCCCCAGGGTCCCCTCCGAAAGAAACTATGGCTACACCTTC

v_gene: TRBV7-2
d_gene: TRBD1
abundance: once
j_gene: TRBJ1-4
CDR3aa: CASSFTRDRGEKLFF
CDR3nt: TGTGCCAGCAGCTTCACCCGGGACAGGGGTGAAAAACTGTTTTTT

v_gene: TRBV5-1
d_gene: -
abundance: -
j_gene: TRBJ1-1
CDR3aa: CASSFFLTANTEAFF
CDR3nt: TGCGCCAGCAGCTTCTTTCTGACAGCGAACACTGAAGCTTTCTTT

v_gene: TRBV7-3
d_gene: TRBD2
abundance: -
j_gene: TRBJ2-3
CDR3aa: CASSTSGKLTDTQYF
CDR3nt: TGTGCCAGCAGTACTAGCGGCAAACTCACAGATACGCAGTATTTT

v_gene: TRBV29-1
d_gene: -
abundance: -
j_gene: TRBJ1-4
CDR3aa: CSAASTDEKLFF
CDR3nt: TGCAGCGCGGCCTCGACAGATGAAAAACTGTTTTTT

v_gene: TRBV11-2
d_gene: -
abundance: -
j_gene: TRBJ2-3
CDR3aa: CASSLEIAGGSTDTQYF
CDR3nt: TGTGCCAGCAGCTTAGAAATTGCTGGGGGTAGCACAGATACGCAGTATTTT

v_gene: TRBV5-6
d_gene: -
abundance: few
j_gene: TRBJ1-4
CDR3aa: CASSLARGLHEKLFF
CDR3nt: TGTGCCAGCAGCTTGGCGAGAGGCCTTCATGAAAAACTGTTTTTT

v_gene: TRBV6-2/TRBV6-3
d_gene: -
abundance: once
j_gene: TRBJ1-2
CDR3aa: CASSYGSYGYTF
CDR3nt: TGTGCCAGCAGTTACGGTTCCTATGGCTACACCTTC

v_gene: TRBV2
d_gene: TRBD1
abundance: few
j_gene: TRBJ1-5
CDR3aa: CASSSSASGGSGNQPQHF
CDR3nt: TGTGCCAGCAGTTCTTCCGCTTCAGGGGGCTCGGGCAATCAGCCCCAGCATTTT

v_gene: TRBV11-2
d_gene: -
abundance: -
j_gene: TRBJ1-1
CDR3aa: CASSLDDWGTEAFF
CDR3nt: TGTGCCAGCAGCTTAGACGATTGGGGCACTGAAGCTTTCTTT

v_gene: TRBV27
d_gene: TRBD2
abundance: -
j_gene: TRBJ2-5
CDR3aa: CASSFQASGGAGETQYF
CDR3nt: TGTGCCAGCAGTTTTCAGGCTAGCGGGGGGGCCGGCGAGACCCAGTACTTC

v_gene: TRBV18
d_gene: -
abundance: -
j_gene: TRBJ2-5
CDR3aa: CASSPDRTDQETQYF
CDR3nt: TGTGCCAGCTCACCCGACCGGACAGATCAAGAGACCCAGTACTTC

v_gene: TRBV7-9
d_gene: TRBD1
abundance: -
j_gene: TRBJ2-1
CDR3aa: CASSITGGANEQFF
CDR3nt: TGTGCCAGCAGCATAACAGGGGGCGCGAATGAGCAGTTCTTC

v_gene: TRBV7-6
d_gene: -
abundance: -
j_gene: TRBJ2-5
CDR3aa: CASSFLGGVEETQYF
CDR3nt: TGTGCCAGCAGCTTCCTGGGGGGAGTTGAAGAGACCCAGTACTTC